This T cell receptor beta chain was identified in a study of shared clonotypes between healthy human individuals. Background on the study: Each donor's CD4 naive and CD4 memory cells filled three plates apiece, CD8 naive two, and CD8 memory one.

Germline V gives CDR1 SEHNR, CDR2 FQNEAQ (reference sequence). This CDR3 contains 14 residues. Trimming left V 3 bases short and J 8 bases short, with 13 bases between. Libraries were prepared by immunoSEQ multiplex PCR; TCRdb keeps only in-frame clonotypes and omits some of them. Of under 600,000 clones listed, approximately 95% are singletons. As regards this clone: The antigen is not known.

Nashville, Tennessee was home to all donors, each a Caucasian adult. Findings and limits, study-wide: The authors sampled blood alone, and tissue repertoires likely differ. Memory subsets generally showed smaller estimated richness than naive subsets did.

V is TRBV7-9 and J is TRBJ1-4; tentative D call: TRBD1 (5 bases). The clonotype comes from a woman in her thirties in good health. Material: naive CD4+ T cells sorted from blood. Subset reported: CD45RA+ positively selected. The CDR3 loop reads CASSFGVAGEKLFF. As DNA, the CDR3 is TGTGCCAGCAGCTTCGGTGTGGCAGGGGAAAAACTGTTTTTT.